Below, one T cell receptor (beta chain) is given with its context. A few counts support this clone. Its antigen is not yet known. One base away there is no much larger clone; base qualities are not given. Including cysteine and phenylalanine, the CDR3 has 12 amino acids. Solely the CDR3 DNA is kept, with 36 bases framed from the first base. Trimming takes 3 bases from V and 6 bases from J, and the germline ends sit 9 bases apart. Sequences SGHDN (CDR1) and FVKESK (CDR2) are obtained from the germline V gene. This sample stems from a study of monozygotic twins with cystic fibrosis (dated by TCRdb to the early 2020s). Regarding the study in general: Barcoded libraries were prepared from approximately 2.9 micrograms of fragmented DNA with 15 PCR cycles. Ten female and six male twin pairs, aged roughly 2.0 to 36.4 years (median about 10 years) and mostly children and adolescents, were included in the cohort. To gauge how much genetics shapes V and J gene usage, the researchers compared TCR beta repertoires both within and across 16 monozygotic twin pairs who have cystic fibrosis. Data for three of the twin pairs had been reported earlier in a different context. Twins were ranked among 800 to 1,100 cohort participants for weight-for-height and FEVPerc (FEV1 disease centile) at the day of blood sampling.

TCR beta CDR3 regions were amplified by multiplex PCR with the immunoSEQ immune profiling system according to the manufacturer's instructions. Sequencing was performed on an Illumina NextSeq system. The source study handled its data this way. Sequence data were processed on the immunoSEQ Analyzer platform, and clonality was computed as the square root of Simpson's index of productive rearrangements. Similarity in V and J usage was quantified by Jensen-Shannon distance, and CDR3 generation probabilities were calculated with OLGA. The researchers looked up shared CDR3 sequences in the immuneACCESS database (August 2020) and in VDJdb (December 2020). TCRdb obtained this table from immuneACCESS and retained in-frame rearrangements with V and J assigned. These tables miss some clones; where compared with another copy, unresolved V genes account for less than half of the shortfall, and the remainder is unexplained. That table is the source of V, J and clone size, and D and trimming were worked out from the DNA. The sample table lists about 35,000 clones, approximately 70% of them with a count of one. In total, the top ten clones hold over 0.75% of the sample.

The full study reports these points: Simpson clonality tended to be low (median approximately 0.0095), which suggests a naive-dominated repertoire, although clonality was higher in the most severely affected patients. No association turned up between shared CDR3 numbers and age, concordance or disease severity, and the cohort was small. Significantly higher nucleotide-identical clonotype sharing was observed within monozygotic CF twin pairs than between unrelated CF individuals (P = 0.000026, Mann-Whitney). The greatest similarity to the co-twin was observed for V gene usage in 13 of 16 pairs and for J usage in 8 of 16 pairs, which suggested genetic constraints.

The twin pairs came from the European Cystic Fibrosis Twin and Sibling Study Cohort, a cohort that recruited patients from 150 to 200 CF clinics across 14 European countries. Zygosity and CFTR genotype were confirmed in-house, and zygosity was tested by multiplex PCR of nine short tandem repeat loci. Peripheral blood was taken from each twin, and clinical parameters were recorded on the day of blood sampling. Genomic DNA was isolated from peripheral blood cells with phenol/chloroform and kept in TE buffer at 4 degrees C. The sequence was obtained from a girl between 5 and 17 years old with cystic fibrosis. This chain is built from TRBV14 and TRBJ2-7; too little of a D gene remains to name it. The source material was blood. The DNA reads as follows: TGTGCCAGCAGCCAGATCCGCTTCGAGCAGTACTTC. Its protein product is CASSQIRFEQYF.